This T cell receptor beta chain was identified in a study of early stage breast cancer tumors. Sequenced by immunoSEQ multiplex PCR; TCRdb stores in-frame clones only, minus some. The sample includes about 21,000 clones, roughly 76% of them seen just once. For this clone: Antigen: not known.

General observations from the study: Commonly generated sequences made up most enriched TCRB sequences shared between patients.

V was trimmed by 6 bases and J by 13 bases, leaving 13 bases between them. This CDR3 comprises 11 residues. Germline CDR1 SNHLY, CDR2 FYNNEI. The rearrangement links TRBV2 to TRBJ2-1, with D possibly TRBD2 on 5 matching bases. Sequencing was performed on blood. The sequence came from a person in their sixties with breast cancer. In nucleotides, the CDR3 is TGTGCCAGCAGCGGGGATTCTCGACAGTTCTTC. It specifies CASSGDSRQFF.